The TCR beta chain described here comes from a study of radiation and T cells in renal cell carcinoma. Looking at the study overall: Nephrectomy followed 15 Gy stereotactic body radiation by 4 weeks.

Losses at the gene ends were 1 base for V and 6 bases for J; bases not matched to a gene: 7. CDR3 size: 16 residues. CDR1 is LNHDA and CDR2 is SQIVND in the germline V gene (reference sequence). Time point specified: blood 2 weeks post-SBRT. This sample's treatment: 15 Gy SBRT to primary tumor, nephrectomy 4 weeks later. The patient's renal cell carcinoma had clear cell pathology. The assay was immunoSEQ multiplex PCR, and TCRdb's table has in-frame clones only and misses some. The sample records over 60,000 clones, just over 85% being singletons. The source was blood, collected from a patient whose treatment included radiotherapy and nephrectomy. The TCR was taken from a woman aged 50 to 60 with renal cell carcinoma. This rearrangement joins TRBV19 to TRBJ2-1; 9 bases are a match to TRBD2. The CDR3 DNA sequence: TGTGCCAGTAGTATAGGTGGGCTAGCGGGGCTCAATGAGCAGTTCTTC. This codes for CASSIGGLAGLNEQFF. Full variable domain (rest looked up from reference TRBV19 and TRBJ2-1): DGGITQSPKYLFRKEGQNVTLSCEQNLNHDAMYWYRQDPGQGLRLIYYSQIVNDFQKGDIAEGYSVSREKKESFPLTVTSAQKNPTAFYLCASSIGGLAGLNEQFFGPGTRLTVL.